Presented here are 6 T cell receptor beta chains from one specimen sequenced in a study of CD8+ T cells in alopecia areata. cDNA serving as the sequencing template came from extracted, reverse transcribed RNA. Data came from immunoSEQ multiplex PCR; TCRdb stores just in-frame clones and leaves some out. This sample has some 160,000 clones, with roughly 60% found just once. The sample taken for sequencing was CD8+ T cells sorted from blood. The receptors shown here come from a human donor in good health.

Worth noting for this clone: Other DNA sequences from this sample encode an identical CDR3 as well. The V call is TRBV29-1, the J call TRBJ1-2; D is perhaps TRBD1 (5 bases). Trimming removed 2 bases at V and 4 bases at J, with 8 bases between. The germline gives CDR1 SQVTM, CDR2 ANQGSEA. This CDR3 is 12 amino acids long. CDR3 loop: CSVETRGYGYTF. DNA for the CDR3: TGCAGCGTTGAAACGAGGGGCTATGGCTACACCTTC.

The V and J genes are TRBV5-4 and TRBJ2-7; D remains unclear. The germline V gene encodes CDR1 SGHNT and CDR2 YYREEE (reference sequence). Trimming removed 0 bases from V and 4 bases from J, with 11 bases in between. CDR3 length equals 14 residues. CDR3 nucleotides: TGTGCCAGCAGCTTGGGCCAGAACCTATACGAGCAGTACTTC. It yields the protein CASSLGQNLYEQYF. The full variable domain, in which reference TRBV5-4 and TRBJ2-7 provide the parts outside the CDR3, is ETGVTQSPTHLIKTRGQQVTLRCSSQSGHNTVSWYQQALGQGPQFIFQYYREEENGRGNFPPRFSGLQFPNYSSELNVNALELDDSALYLCASSLGQNLYEQYFGPGTRLTVT.

The chain couples TRBV28 to TRBJ2-2; D might be TRBD2 (6 bases). Trimming pared 6 bases from V and 2 bases from J, leaving 10 bases between. The CDR3 is 14 residues long. Germline V gives CDR1 MDHEN, CDR2 SYDVKM. CDR3 sequence (DNA): TGTGCCAGCAGCAGGACTATTAACACCGGGGAGCTGTTTTTT. It specifies CASSRTINTGELFF.

V gene TRBV7-8 combines with J gene TRBJ2-3, with D perhaps being TRBD1 or TRBD2 (7 bases each). The CDR3 is 15 amino acids. The germline V gene encodes CDR1 SGHVS and CDR2 FQNEAQ. With 1 base removed from V and 5 bases from J, the gap between germline ends came to 13 bases. CDR3 bases: TGTGCCAGCAGCTTAGGGTCAGGGGGGGGAGATACGCAGTATTTT. It codes for CASSLGSGGGDTQYF.

Here the CDR3 reads CASESSGYNEQFF. The CDR3 DNA is TGTGCCAGCGAGAGTTCCGGGTACAATGAGCAGTTCTTC. The chain links TRBV6-6 to TRBJ2-1; D gene unclear. The V gene lost 8 bases and the J gene lost 4 bases, with 12 bases spanning the gap. Germline V lookup: CDR1 MNHNY, CDR2 SVGAGI (reference sequence). CDR3 size: 13 residues.

The chain uses TRBV19 and TRBJ1-1; no clear D. V was pared by 3 bases and J by 0 bases, with 11 bases between. Germline CDR1 is LNHDA and CDR2 is SQIVND (reference sequence). CDR3 size: 15 residues. The chain's CDR3 is CASSIRGSMNTEAFF. DNA of the CDR3: TGTGCCAGTAGTATCCGGGGATCGATGAACACTGAAGCTTTCTTT.